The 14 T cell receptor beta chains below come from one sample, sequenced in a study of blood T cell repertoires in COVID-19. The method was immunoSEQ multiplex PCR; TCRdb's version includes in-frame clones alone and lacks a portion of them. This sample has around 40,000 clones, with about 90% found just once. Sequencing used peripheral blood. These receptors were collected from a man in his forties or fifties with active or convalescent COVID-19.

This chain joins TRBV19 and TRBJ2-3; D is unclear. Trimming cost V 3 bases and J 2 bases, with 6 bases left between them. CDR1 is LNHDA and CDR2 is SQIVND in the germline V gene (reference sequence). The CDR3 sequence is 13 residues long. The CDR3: CASSILVTDTQYF. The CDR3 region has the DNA TGTGCCAGTAGTATCCTAGTCACAGATACGCAGTATTTT.

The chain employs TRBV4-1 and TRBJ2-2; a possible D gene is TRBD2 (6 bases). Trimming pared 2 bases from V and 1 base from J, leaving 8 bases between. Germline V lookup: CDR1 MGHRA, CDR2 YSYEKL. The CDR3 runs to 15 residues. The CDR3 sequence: CASSQNSGNTGELFF. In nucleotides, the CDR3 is TGCGCCAGCAGCCAAAATAGCGGGAACACCGGGGAGCTGTTTTTT.

CDR3 residues: CASSLGGRDDTEAFF. The CDR3 bases are TGTGCCAGCAGCTTAGGGGGCAGAGATGACACTGAAGCTTTCTTT. This chain joins TRBV7-9 and TRBJ1-1, with D possibly being TRBD1 (5 bases). The V gene lost 1 base and the J gene lost 3 bases, with 12 bases spanning the gap. Germline-derived CDR1 and CDR2 are SEHNR and FQNEAQ (reference sequence). This CDR3 contains 15 residues.

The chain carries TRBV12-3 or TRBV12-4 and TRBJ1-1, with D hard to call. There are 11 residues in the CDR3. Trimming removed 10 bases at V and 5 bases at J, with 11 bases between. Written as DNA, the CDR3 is TGTGCCACAGGTGGTGGGACTGAAGCTTTCTTT. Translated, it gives CATGGGTEAFF.

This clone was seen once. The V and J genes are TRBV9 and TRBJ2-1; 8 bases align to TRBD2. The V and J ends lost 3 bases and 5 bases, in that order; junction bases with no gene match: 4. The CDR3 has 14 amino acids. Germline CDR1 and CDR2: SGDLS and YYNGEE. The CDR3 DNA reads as TGTGCCAGCAGCGGCGGGGGGCAAGACAATGAGCAGTTCTTC. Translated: CASSGGGQDNEQFF.

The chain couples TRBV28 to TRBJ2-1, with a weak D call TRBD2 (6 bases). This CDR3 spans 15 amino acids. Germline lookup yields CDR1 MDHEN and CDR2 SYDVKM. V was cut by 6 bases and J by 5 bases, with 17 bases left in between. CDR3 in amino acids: CASRSTSTYDNEQFF. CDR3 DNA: TGTGCCAGCAGGTCGACTAGTACCTACGACAATGAGCAGTTCTTC.

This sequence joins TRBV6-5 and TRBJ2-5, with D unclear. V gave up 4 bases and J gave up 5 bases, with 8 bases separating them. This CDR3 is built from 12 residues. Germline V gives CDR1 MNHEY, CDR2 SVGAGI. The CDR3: CASSSRSETQYF. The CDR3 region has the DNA TGTGCCAGCAGTTCCAGGTCGGAGACCCAGTACTTC.

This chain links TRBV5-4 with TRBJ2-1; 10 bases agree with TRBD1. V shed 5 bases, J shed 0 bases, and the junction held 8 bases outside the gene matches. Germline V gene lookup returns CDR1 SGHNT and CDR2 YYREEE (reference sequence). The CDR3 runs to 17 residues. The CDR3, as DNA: TGTGCCAGCAGGGACAGGGGGTCCTCGGGCTCCTACAATGAGCAGTTCTTC. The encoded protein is CASRDRGSSGSYNEQFF.

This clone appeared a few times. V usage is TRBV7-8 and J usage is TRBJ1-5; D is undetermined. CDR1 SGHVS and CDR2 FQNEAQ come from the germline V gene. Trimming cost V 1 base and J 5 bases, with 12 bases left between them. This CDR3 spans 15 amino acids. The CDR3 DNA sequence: TGTGCCAGCAGCTTAGAATCAGGCTCTGATCAGCCCCAGCATTTT. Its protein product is CASSLESGSDQPQHF.

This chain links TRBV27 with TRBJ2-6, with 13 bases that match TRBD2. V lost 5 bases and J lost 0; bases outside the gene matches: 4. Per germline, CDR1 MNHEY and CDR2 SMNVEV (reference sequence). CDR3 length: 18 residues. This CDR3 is CASSGLAGESSGANVLTF. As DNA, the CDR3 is TGTGCCAGCAGTGGACTAGCGGGGGAGAGCTCTGGGGCCAACGTCCTGACTTTC.

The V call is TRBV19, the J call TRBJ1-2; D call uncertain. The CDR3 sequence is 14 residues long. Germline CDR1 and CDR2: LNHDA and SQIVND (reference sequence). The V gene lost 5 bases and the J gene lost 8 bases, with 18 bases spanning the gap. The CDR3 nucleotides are TGTGCCAGTAGTCCCTCCGGGATTGGTCGAGGCTACACCTTC. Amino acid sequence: CASSPSGIGRGYTF.

CDR3 nucleotides: TGCAGTGCTAGGGGGGGACAGGGGCAGTACGTC. It encodes CSARGGQGQYV. V and J are TRBV20-1 and TRBJ2-7, with 9 nucleotides matching TRBD1. Germline V gene lookup returns CDR1 DFQATT and CDR2 SNEGSKA (reference sequence). The CDR3 is made up of 11 amino acids. The ends lost 3 bases at V and 9 bases at J; junction bases unmatched: 3.

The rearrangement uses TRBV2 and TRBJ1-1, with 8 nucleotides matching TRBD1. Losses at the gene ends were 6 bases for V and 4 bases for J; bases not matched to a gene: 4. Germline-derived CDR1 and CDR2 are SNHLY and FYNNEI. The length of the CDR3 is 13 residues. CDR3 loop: CASSTTGGTEAFF. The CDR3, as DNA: TGTGCCAGCAGCACTACAGGGGGCACTGAAGCTTTCTTT.

The CDR3 bases are TGTGCCACCAGTGATCACCTAGCGTTGAGCTCCTACAATGAGCAGTTCTTC. This gives the protein CATSDHLALSSYNEQFF. The chain has TRBV24-1 and TRBJ2-1, with D maybe TRBD2 (6 bases). The CDR3 contains 17 residues. V gave up 3 bases and J gave up 0 bases, with 14 bases separating them. From germline, CDR1 is KGHDR and CDR2 SFDVKD.